The 15 T cell receptor beta chains reported below all come from one sample, sequenced in a study of T cell repertoires in cytomegalovirus infection. TCRdb re-called the reads through MiXCR, storing one row per CDR3 protein. The data show 90,000 to 130,000 distinct CDR3 sequences, with around a tenth seen just once and approximately 31% held by the top ten. What these receptors recognize is not known. The sequencing sample was made of PBMCs, sequenced either directly or after in vitro stimulation (not recorded which). These receptors were obtained from a human donor in good health (CMV status not recorded). Some clones in this sample may be carry-over from other donors' samples.

This clonotype was seen a few times. The V and J genes are TRBV7-9 and TRBJ1-1, with no clear D. Trimming removed 2 bases from V and 5 bases from J, with 21 bases in between. Per the germline V gene, CDR1 is SEHNR and CDR2 is FQNEAQ (reference sequence). The length of the CDR3 is 17 residues. CDR3 loop: CASSLPWSRQHGTEAFF. CDR3 nucleotide sequence: TGTGCCAGCAGCTTACCTTGGTCCCGGCAACATGGGACTGAAGCTTTCTTT.

Ten or more counts support this clonotype. The chain has TRBV6-1 and TRBJ1-1; 9 bases align to TRBD1. V shed 6 bases and J 5 bases; nucleotides not matched to a gene: 13. Germline lookup yields CDR1 MNHNS and CDR2 SASEGT. CDR3 length: 16 residues. The CDR3 is CASSLLPGTGKTEAFF. The CDR3 nucleotides are TGTGCCAGCAGCCTACTTCCCGGGACAGGGAAAACTGAAGCTTTCTTT.

This clonotype occurred many times. J is TRBJ2-2 and V is TRBV7-3, with D uncertain. Between the trimmed V and J ends, which lost 5 bases and 7 bases, there was a span of 8 bases. The CDR3 runs 12 residues. The germline gives CDR1 SGHTA, CDR2 FQGTGA. The CDR3 reads CASSEPNGELFF. As DNA, the CDR3 is TGTGCCAGCAGCGAGCCGAACGGGGAGCTGTTTTTT.

In this sample, this clonotype turned up many times. This rearrangement joins TRBV4-1 to TRBJ2-1; the D gene is possibly TRBD2 (6 bases). Germline-derived CDR1 and CDR2 are MGHRA and YSYEKL. Trimming shortened V by 2 bases and J by 8 bases, and 16 bases separated the two germline ends. This CDR3 has 15 amino acids. CDR3 nucleotide sequence: TGCGCCAGCAGCCAATTGGCACTAGCCATCGATGAGCAGTTCTTC. It is translated as CASSQLALAIDEQFF.

This clonotype was observed many times. The rearrangement uses TRBV7-7 and TRBJ2-1; 8 nucleotides align to TRBD2. The CDR3 consists of 19 residues. In germline, CDR1 is SSHAT, CDR2 FNYEAQ (reference sequence). Trimming took 6 bases from V and 2 from J; bases not matched to a gene: 18. This CDR3 reads CASRRNSPPAGVAYNEQFF. CDR3 nucleotides: TGTGCCAGCAGACGTAACTCCCCTCCAGCGGGAGTCGCCTACAATGAGCAGTTCTTC.

The chain is built from TRBV12-3 or TRBV12-4 and TRBJ1-1, with D perhaps matching TRBD1 (5 bases). V was trimmed by 3 bases and J by 7 bases, leaving 18 bases between them. The CDR3 loop spans 15 amino acids. The CDR3 region has the DNA TGTGCCAGCAGTTTCCCCTCTAATGGGAGGGGTGAAGCTTTCTTT. Residues: CASSFPSNGRGEAFF.

This clonotype was detected ten times or more. The J gene is TRBJ2-1, the V gene TRBV19, with D maybe TRBD1 (5 bases). The CDR3 sequence is 13 residues long. Trimming left V 2 bases short and J 7 bases short, with 9 bases between. CDR1 is LNHDA, CDR2 SQIVND, per germline (reference sequence). The CDR3 DNA reads TGTGCCAGTAGTATACAGGGCTCGAATGAGCAGTTCTTC. Translated: CASSIQGSNEQFF.

The table lists this clonotype with many counts. V usage is TRBV6-1 and J usage is TRBJ1-1; maybe TRBD1 (5 bases). Per germline, CDR1 MNHNS and CDR2 SASEGT. This CDR3 is built from 13 residues. Between the trimmed V and J ends, which lost 4 bases and 4 bases, there was a span of 10 bases. The DNA for the CDR3 is TGTGCCAGCAGTGCCCAGGGATCCACTGAAGCTTTCTTT. This sequence encodes CASSAQGSTEAFF.

This sequence joins TRBV20-1 and TRBJ1-1; D unclear. CDR1 DFQATT and CDR2 SNEGSKA come from the germline V gene (reference sequence). This CDR3 has 15 residues. The V end was cut by 2 bases, the J end by 1 base, with 14 bases between. The CDR3 bases are TGCAGTGCTAGACCCCAGGTCGTAACGAACACTGAAGCTTTCTTT. Residues: CSARPQVVTNTEAFF.

Concerning this clonotype itself: Given a much more abundant clone one base away, this may be a read error. This chain connects TRBV4-1 to TRBJ1-1; D not resolved. CDR3 length: 15 residues. Trimming shortened V by 4 bases and J by 4 bases, and 16 bases separated the two germline ends. Germline assignment: CDR1 MGHRA and CDR2 YSYEKL. CDR3: CASSRTGDMSTEAFF. DNA for the CDR3: TGCGCCAGCAGCCGAACGGGAGACATGAGCACTGAAGCTTTCTTT.

This clonotype was detected only a few times. This chain uses TRBV2 with TRBJ2-1; unclear D gene. Deletions cut 6 bases from V and 13 bases from J, with 13 bases between. Germline V gives CDR1 SNHLY, CDR2 FYNNEI. This CDR3 has 11 residues. CDR3: CASSREDNQFF. The CDR3 nucleotides are TGTGCCAGCAGCCGAGAAGATAATCAGTTCTTC.

The chain recombines TRBV30 with TRBJ1-2; TRBD1 might be the D (6 bases). CDR1 and CDR2 from the germline V gene are GTSNPN and SVGIG (reference sequence). This CDR3 spans 14 amino acids. V lost 4 bases to trimming and J lost 4 bases, with 16 bases between them. The CDR3 loop is CAWTPDSKSYGYTF. CDR3 nucleotide sequence: TGTGCCTGGACCCCGGACAGTAAGTCCTATGGCTACACCTTC.

Ten or more counts support this clonotype. The V gene is TRBV28, the J gene TRBJ2-7; TRBD2 aligns across 7 bases. The V gene's germline CDR1 is MDHEN and CDR2 SYDVKM. The trim removed 5 bases at V and 0 bases at J, leaving 7 bases unmatched. The CDR3 consists of 15 residues. CDR3 in DNA: TGTGCCAGCAGTAGAGCTAGCGGCCGCTCCTACGAGCAGTACTTC. As protein: CASSRASGRSYEQYF.

This clonotype occurred a few times. The chain employs TRBV20-1 and TRBJ1-6; no reliable D call. Trimming took off 6 bases at V and 9 bases at J, with 15 bases between the two ends. The CDR3 contains 13 residues. Germline V gives CDR1 DFQATT, CDR2 SNEGSKA (reference sequence). In nucleotides, the CDR3 is TGCAGTGCCGGTCCGGATTCCTCTTCACCCCTCCACTTT. The encoded protein is CSAGPDSSSPLHF.

This clonotype was found many times. This chain uses TRBV12-3 or TRBV12-4 with TRBJ2-1; 8 bases align to TRBD2. V lost 2 bases and J lost 1; bases outside the gene matches: 10. The length of the CDR3 is 18 residues. The chain's CDR3 is CASSLSRMGLGSYNEQFF. CDR3 bases: TGTGCCAGCAGTTTATCTCGAATGGGACTAGGATCCTACAATGAGCAGTTCTTC.